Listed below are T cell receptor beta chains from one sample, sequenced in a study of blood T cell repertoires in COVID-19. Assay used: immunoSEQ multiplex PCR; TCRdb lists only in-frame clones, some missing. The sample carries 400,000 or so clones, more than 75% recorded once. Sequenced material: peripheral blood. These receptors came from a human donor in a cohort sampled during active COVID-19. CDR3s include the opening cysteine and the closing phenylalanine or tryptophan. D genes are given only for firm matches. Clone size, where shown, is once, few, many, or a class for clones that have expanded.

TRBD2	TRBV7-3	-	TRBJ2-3	CASSPGLAGGHLTDTQYF	TGTGCCAGCAGCCCCGGACTAGCGGGGGGGCACCTCACAGATACGCAGTATTTT
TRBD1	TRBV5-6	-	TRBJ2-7	CASTTTGHNPFYEQYF	TGTGCCAGCACCACGACAGGGCATAACCCCTTCTACGAGCAGTACTTC
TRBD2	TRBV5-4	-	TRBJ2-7	CASSLGLAGEVGEQYF	TGTGCCAGCAGCTTGGGACTAGCGGGAGAAGTTGGCGAGCAGTACTTC
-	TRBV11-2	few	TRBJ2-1	CASSLDLGAASYNEQFF	TGTGCCAGCAGCTTAGATCTCGGAGCGGCCTCCTACAATGAGCAGTTCTTC
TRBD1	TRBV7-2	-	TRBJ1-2	CASSLPTGGQGYTF	TGTGCCAGCAGCCTCCCGACAGGGGGCCAAGGCTACACCTTC
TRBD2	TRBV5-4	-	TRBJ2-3	CASRRGGADTQYF	TGTGCCAGCAGACGCGGGGGGGCCGATACGCAGTATTTT
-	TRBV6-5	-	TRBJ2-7	CASSPRRFSYEQYF	TGTGCCAGCAGCCCCCGCCGGTTTTCCTACGAGCAGTACTTC
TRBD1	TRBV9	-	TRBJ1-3	CASSARGRDFTGNTIYF	TGTGCCAGCAGCGCCAGGGGGCGAGACTTTACTGGAAACACCATATATTTT
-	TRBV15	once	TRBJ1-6	CATSREDLREDNNHPDYNSPLHF	TGTGCCACCAGCAGAGAGGACCTTAGAGAGGACAACAATCACCCCGACTATAATTCACCCCTCCACTTT
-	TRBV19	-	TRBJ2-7	CASRVIGSHEQYF	TGTGCCAGTAGGGTGATAGGGAGCCACGAGCAGTACTTC
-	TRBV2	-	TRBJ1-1	CASSLRPEEAFF	TGTGCCAGCAGTCTCCGTCCAGAAGAAGCTTTCTTT
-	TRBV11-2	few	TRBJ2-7	CASSFVDRRYEQYF	TGTGCCAGCAGCTTCGTCGACAGGAGGTACGAGCAGTACTTC
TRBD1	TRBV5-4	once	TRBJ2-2	CASSAGQGRNTGELFF	TGTGCCAGCAGCGCGGGACAGGGGAGAAACACCGGGGAGCTGTTTTTT
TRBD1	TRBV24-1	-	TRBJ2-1	CATSDPRTGGQNEQFF	TGTGCCACCAGTGACCCCCGGACAGGGGGCCAAAATGAGCAGTTCTTC
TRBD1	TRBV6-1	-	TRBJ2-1	CASSEGGTGFGEQFF	TGTGCCAGCAGTGAAGGAGGGACAGGGTTTGGTGAGCAGTTCTTC
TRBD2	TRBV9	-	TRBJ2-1	CASSVVAGGKYNEQFF	TGTGCCAGCAGCGTAGTAGCGGGGGGGAAATACAATGAGCAGTTCTTC
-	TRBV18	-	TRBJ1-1	CASSPRDSNTEAFF	TGTGCCAGCTCACCACGTGACAGCAACACTGAAGCTTTCTTT
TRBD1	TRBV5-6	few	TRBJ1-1	CASSFVDRGIPEAFF	TGTGCCAGCAGTTTCGTAGACAGGGGAATACCTGAAGCTTTCTTT
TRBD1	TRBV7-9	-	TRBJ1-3	CASSLPGQGARNTIYF	TGTGCCAGCAGCTTGCCCGGACAGGGGGCGAGAAACACCATATATTTT
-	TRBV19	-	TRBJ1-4	CASSWARNEKLFF	TGTGCCAGCTCGTGGGCCCGTAATGAAAAACTGTTTTTT
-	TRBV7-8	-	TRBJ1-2	CASSSGTRDYGYTF	TGTGCCAGCAGCTCGGGGACTAGGGACTATGGCTACACCTTC
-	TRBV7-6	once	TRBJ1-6	CASSLSGGDPSGSPLHF	TGTGCCAGCAGCTTATCGGGGGGAGACCCCTCGGGTTCACCCCTCCACTTT
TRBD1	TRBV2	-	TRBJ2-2	CASRPGTGGSGELFF	TGTGCCAGCAGACCAGGGACAGGGGGCTCCGGGGAGCTGTTTTTT
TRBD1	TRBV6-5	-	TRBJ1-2	CASSNQGGLWTF	TGTGCCAGCAGTAATCAGGGGGGCCTTTGGACCTTC